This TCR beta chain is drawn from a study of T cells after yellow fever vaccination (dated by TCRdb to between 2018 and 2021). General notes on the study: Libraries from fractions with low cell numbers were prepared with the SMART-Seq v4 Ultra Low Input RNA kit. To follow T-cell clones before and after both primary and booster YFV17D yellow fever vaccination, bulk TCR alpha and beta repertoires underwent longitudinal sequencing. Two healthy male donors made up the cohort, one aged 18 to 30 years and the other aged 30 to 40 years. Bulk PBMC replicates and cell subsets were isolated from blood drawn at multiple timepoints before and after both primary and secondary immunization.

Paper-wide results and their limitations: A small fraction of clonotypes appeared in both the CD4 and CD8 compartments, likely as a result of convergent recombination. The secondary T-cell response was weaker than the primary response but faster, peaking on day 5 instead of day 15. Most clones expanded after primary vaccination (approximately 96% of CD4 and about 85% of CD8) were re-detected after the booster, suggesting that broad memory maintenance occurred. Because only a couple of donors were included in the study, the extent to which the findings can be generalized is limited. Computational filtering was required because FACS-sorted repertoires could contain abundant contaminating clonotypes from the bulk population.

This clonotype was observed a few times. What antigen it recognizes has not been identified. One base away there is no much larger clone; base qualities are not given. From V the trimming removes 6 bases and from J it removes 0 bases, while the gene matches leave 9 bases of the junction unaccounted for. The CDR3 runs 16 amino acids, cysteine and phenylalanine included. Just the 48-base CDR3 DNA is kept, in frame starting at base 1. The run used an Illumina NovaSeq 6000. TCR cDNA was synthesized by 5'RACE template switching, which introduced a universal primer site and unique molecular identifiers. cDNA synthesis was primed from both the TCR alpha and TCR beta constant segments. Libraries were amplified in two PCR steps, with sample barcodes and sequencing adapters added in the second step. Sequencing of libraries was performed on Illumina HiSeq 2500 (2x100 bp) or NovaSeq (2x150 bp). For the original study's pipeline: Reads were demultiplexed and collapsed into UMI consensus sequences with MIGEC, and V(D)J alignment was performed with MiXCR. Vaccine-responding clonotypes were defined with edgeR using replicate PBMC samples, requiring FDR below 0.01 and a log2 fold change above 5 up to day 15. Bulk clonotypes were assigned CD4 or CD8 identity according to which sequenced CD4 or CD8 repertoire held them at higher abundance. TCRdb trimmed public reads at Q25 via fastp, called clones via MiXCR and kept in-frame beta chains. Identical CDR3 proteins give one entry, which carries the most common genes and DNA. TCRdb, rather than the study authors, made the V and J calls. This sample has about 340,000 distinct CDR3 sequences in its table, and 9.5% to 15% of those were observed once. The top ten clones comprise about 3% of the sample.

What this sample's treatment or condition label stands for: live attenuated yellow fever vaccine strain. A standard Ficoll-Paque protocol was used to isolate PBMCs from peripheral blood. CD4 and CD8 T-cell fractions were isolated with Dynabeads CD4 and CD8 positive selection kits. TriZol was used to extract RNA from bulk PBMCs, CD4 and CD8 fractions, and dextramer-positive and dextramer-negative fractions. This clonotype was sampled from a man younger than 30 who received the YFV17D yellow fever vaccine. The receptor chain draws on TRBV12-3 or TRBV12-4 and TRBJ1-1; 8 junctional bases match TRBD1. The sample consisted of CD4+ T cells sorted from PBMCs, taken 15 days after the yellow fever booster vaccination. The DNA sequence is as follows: TGTGCCAGCAGCCCTCAGGGGGCTTACGTGAACACTGAAGCTTTCTTT. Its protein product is CASSPQGAYVNTEAFF.